One sample yielded the 6 T cell receptor beta chains listed below, sequenced in a study of neurological immune-mediated disorders. A single record per CDR3 protein comes from TCRdb applying MiXCR to the 5' RACE reads. Here the sample spans under 70,000 distinct CDR3 sequences, approximately 3.3% being singletons. The source material was PBMCs. These receptors were taken from a woman between 45 and 60 years old with multiple sclerosis.

This clonotype has ten or more counts. CDR3 DNA: TGTGCCAGCAATGCGTCGGGCTCGCAGGGACAGGGGATGGAGGAGACCCAGTACTTC. It encodes CASNASGSQGQGMEETQYF. V and J are TRBV21-1 and TRBJ2-5; TRBD1 is the table's D call and was not checked against the DNA. TRBV21-1 is reported as a pseudogene. CDR3 size: 19 residues.

This clonotype occurred many times. V usage is TRBV12-3 or TRBV12-4 and J usage is TRBJ1-5; D is perhaps TRBD1 (5 bases). The CDR3 totals 14 residues. V was pared by 4 bases and J by 2 bases, with 9 bases between. For the CDR3, the DNA is TGTGCCAGCAGTTACAAAGGGGGCAATCAGCCCCAGCATTTT. Protein product: CASSYKGGNQPQHF.

Ten or more counts support this clonotype. J is TRBJ1-2 and V is TRBV4-1; D remains ambiguous. Germline lookup yields CDR1 MGHRA and CDR2 YSYEKL. V was clipped by 4 bases and J by 8 bases, with 23 bases between them. This CDR3 region has 16 residues. CDR3 protein: CASSRLHLPESGGYTF. CDR3 nucleotides: TGCGCCAGCAGCCGACTCCATTTGCCCGAGTCGGGGGGCTACACCTTC.

In regard to this clonotype: This may be a read error: a much more frequent sequence differs by one nucleotide. The chain recombines TRBV27 with TRBJ2-1, with D uncertain. This CDR3 has 11 residues. CDR1 is MNHEY, CDR2 SMNVEV, per germline (reference sequence). V was shortened by 6 bases and J by 6 bases, with 6 bases between the two germline ends. CDR3 sequence: CASRDPNEQFF. The CDR3 DNA sequence: TGTGCCAGCAGAGACCCCAATGAGCAGTTCTTC.

This clonotype was seen repeatedly, ten times or more. This rearrangement joins TRBV6-5 to TRBJ1-4; D is ambiguous. Looked up from germline, CDR1 is MNHEY and CDR2 is SVGAGI. The CDR3 is 13 amino acids. Trimming took 7 bases from V and 5 from J, leaving 11 bases between them. CDR3 in DNA: TGTGCCAGCAAGAGGAGTCGCAATGAAAAACTGTTTTTT. Its protein product is CASKRSRNEKLFF.

The sample holds many counts of this clonotype. The chain has TRBV7-3 and TRBJ2-7; no reliable D call. CDR1 is SGHTA, CDR2 FQGTGA, per germline. V was cut by 1 base and J by 6 bases, with 10 bases left in between. This CDR3 region has 13 residues. CDR3 region: CASSLNSGGEQYF. CDR3 sequence (DNA): TGTGCCAGCAGCTTAAATTCAGGTGGCGAGCAGTACTTC.